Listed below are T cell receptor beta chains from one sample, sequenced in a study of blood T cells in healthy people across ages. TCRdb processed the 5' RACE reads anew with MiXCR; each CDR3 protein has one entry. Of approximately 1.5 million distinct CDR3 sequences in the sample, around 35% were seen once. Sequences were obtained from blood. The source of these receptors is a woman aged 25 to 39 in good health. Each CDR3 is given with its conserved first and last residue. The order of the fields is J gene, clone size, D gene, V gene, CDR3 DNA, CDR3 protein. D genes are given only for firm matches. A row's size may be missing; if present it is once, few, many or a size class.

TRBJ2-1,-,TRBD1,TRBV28,TGTGCCAGCAGCCTTGGGACAGTGCCCTACAATGAGCAGTTCTTC,CASSLGTVPYNEQFF
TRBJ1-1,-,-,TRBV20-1,TGCAGTGCTAGAGATCTAAAGGGCAGCAACACTGAAGCTTTCTTT,CSARDLKGSNTEAFF
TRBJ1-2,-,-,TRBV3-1,TGTGCCAGCAGCCAAGATTCCGCACCGACGGACGGCTACACCTTC,CASSQDSAPTDGYTF
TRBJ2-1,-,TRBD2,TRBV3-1,TGTGCCAGCAGCCAAGAGGGTGTGGGGGGGAATGAGCAGTTCTTC,CASSQEGVGGNEQFF
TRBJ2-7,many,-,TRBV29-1,TGCAGCGTCATAAAACCGACTTACGAGCAGTACTTC,CSVIKPTYEQYF
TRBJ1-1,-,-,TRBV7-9,TGTGCCAGCAGCCTCCCCCGACGCGGCACTGAAGCTTTCTTT,CASSLPRRGTEAFF
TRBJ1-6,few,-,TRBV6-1,TGTGCCAGCAGTGAATCTGCCAGGGGTTTAACACCCCTCCACTTT,CASSESARGLTPLHF
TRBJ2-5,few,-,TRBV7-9,TGTGCCAGCAGCTTTCCGGGTCGACAAGAGACCCAGTACTTC,CASSFPGRQETQYF
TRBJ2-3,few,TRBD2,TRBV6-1,TGTGCCAGCAGTGAAATTGGGACTAGCGGGAATACAGATACGCAGTATTTT,CASSEIGTSGNTDTQYF
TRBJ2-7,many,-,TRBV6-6,TGTGCCAGCAGTTACTCTAGGACGGGGCCCTACGAGCAGTACTTC,CASSYSRTGPYEQYF
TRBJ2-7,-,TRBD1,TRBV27,TGTGCCAGCAGTTCGAGGGATTTGTACAGGGGGCCCCAGGGCGAGCAGTACTTC,CASSSRDLYRGPQGEQYF
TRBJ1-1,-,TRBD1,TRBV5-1,TGCGCCAGCAGCACTTACAGGGGCCGCACTGAAGCTTTCTTT,CASSTYRGRTEAFF
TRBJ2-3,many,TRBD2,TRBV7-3,TGTGCCAGCAGCGTTACCGGGACTAGCGGGAGGAATACGCAGTATTTT,CASSVTGTSGRNTQYF
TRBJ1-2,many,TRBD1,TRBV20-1,TGCAGTGCGTGGACAGGGGGAGATAGTGGCTACACCTTC,CSAWTGGDSGYTF
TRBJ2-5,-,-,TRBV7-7,TGTGCCAGCAGCGCCCAGGGGGGCGGCCAAGAGACCCAGTACTTC,CASSAQGGGQETQYF
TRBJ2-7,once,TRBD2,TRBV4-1,TGCGCCAGCAGCCAGGGGCTAGCGGGAGGCCTCGCCTACGAGCAGTACTTC,CASSQGLAGGLAYEQYF
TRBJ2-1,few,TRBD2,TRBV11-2,TGTGCCAGCAGCTTAGATGGACTAGTCTTTCACAATGAGCAGTTCTTC,CASSLDGLVFHNEQFF
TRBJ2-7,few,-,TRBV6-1,TGTGCCAGCAGCGCGACTAGTAACTACGAGCAGTACTTC,CASSATSNYEQYF